The 2 T cell receptor beta chains given below trace back to one sample, sequenced in a study of CXCR3-negative and CXCR3-positive naive CD8 T cells. Study results and limitations: The study found more hydrophobic TRB CDR3s in CXCR3-positive naive cells than in CXCR3-negative naive cells.

Antigen specificity for these receptors is unknown. The authors prepared UMI-labeled TRB cDNA libraries by 5' RACE. TCRdb derives one entry per CDR3 protein from the 5' RACE reads, leaving out DNA. This repertoire includes about 140,000 distinct CDR3 sequences. Source material: naive CXCR3+ CD8+ T cells from blood. Subset denoted: CD45RO-CCR7+CD27+CD95- naive CD8+ T cells expressing CXCR3 (TNR3+). The receptor source for this set is a human donor in good health. Some clones in this sample may be carry-over from other donors' samples.

The V gene is TRBV7-9, the J gene TRBJ2-1; TCRdb calls TRBD1, which cannot be checked without DNA. The germline V gene encodes CDR1 SEHNR and CDR2 FQNEAQ (reference sequence). The CDR3 loop spans 14 amino acids. CDR3 loop: CASSLVRGSNEQFF.

The rearrangement links TRBV28 to TRBJ2-1; checking the TCRdb D call of TRBD1 is not possible without DNA. This CDR3 has 17 residues. Germline lookup yields CDR1 MDHEN and CDR2 SYDVKM. This CDR3 reads CASSPGTVSGAYNEQFF. The full variable domain, completed using reference TRBV28 and TRBJ2-1, is DVKVTQSSRYLVKRTGEKVFLECVQDMDHENMFWYRQDPGLGLRLIYFSYDVKMKEKGDIPEGYSVSREKKERFSLILESASTNQTSMYLCASSPGTVSGAYNEQFFGPGTRLTVL.